One and the same sample provided the 29 T cell receptor beta chains below, sequenced in a study of T cells in Graves' hyperthyroidism and ophthalmopathy. Amplification of TCR beta CDR3 regions was performed using RNA transcripts as template. An initial round of RT-PCR targeting the TCR CDR3 relied on the HTBI primer set. TCRdb independently ran MiXCR on the multiplex PCR reads; one entry per CDR3 protein. Of 460,000 or so distinct CDR3 sequences in the sample, 13% to 15% were seen once. Sequencing used blood. Receptors were obtained from a woman between 18 and 29 years old with Graves' hyperthyroidism.

This clonotype was detected ten times or more. The V gene is TRBV30, the J gene TRBJ2-2; 9 bases fit TRBD2. Trimming took 0 bases from V and 5 from J; bases not matched to a gene: 1. This CDR3 spans 14 amino acids. Per the germline V gene, CDR1 is GTSNPN and CDR2 is SVGIG (reference sequence). In DNA, the CDR3 is TGTGCCTGGAGTGTACTAGCGGGTACCGGGGAGCTGTTTTTT. Its protein product is CAWSVLAGTGELFF.

This clonotype was detected many times. The rearrangement uses TRBV6-1 and TRBJ2-1; D perhaps matches TRBD1 (6 bases). Per the germline V gene, CDR1 is MNHNS and CDR2 is SASEGT. The V end lost 7 bases, the J end lost 6 bases, and 22 bases lay between the germline ends. CDR3 length: 16 amino acids. CDR3 sequence: CASTILQGPSGNEQFF. In DNA form, the CDR3 reads TGTGCCAGCACCATTCTACAGGGACCCTCGGGCAATGAGCAGTTCTTC.

The chain recombines TRBV15 with TRBJ2-5; TRBD2 matches 11 bases. This CDR3 comprises 16 residues. From germline, CDR1 is LNHNV and CDR2 YYDKDF (reference sequence). J was trimmed by 4 bases and V by 4 bases; bases with no gene match: 8. The CDR3 sequence is CATSNSGRARGETQYF. CDR3 nucleotides: TGTGCCACCAGCAATAGCGGGAGGGCCCGGGGAGAGACCCAGTACTTC.

This clonotype has only a few counts. V is TRBV12-3 or TRBV12-4 and J is TRBJ2-4, with 7 bases aligning to TRBD2. The CDR3 extends over 15 amino acids. The trim removed 6 bases at V and 7 bases at J, leaving 12 bases unmatched. The CDR3 here is CASSRYGREGNIQYF. CDR3 nucleotides: TGTGCCAGCAGCCGGTATGGCAGGGAGGGGAACATTCAGTACTTC.

A single count supports this clonotype. The V gene is TRBV20-1, the J gene TRBJ2-1; 10 positions agree with TRBD2. Trimming at V came to 0 bases and at J to 7 bases, leaving 9 bases not matched to a gene. Germline assignment: CDR1 DFQATT and CDR2 SNEGSKA (reference sequence). There are 16 residues in the CDR3. The CDR3 sequence: CSARDSSGSRGNEQFF. The CDR3 DNA reads as TGCAGTGCTAGAGATTCTAGCGGGAGCAGGGGAAATGAGCAGTTCTTC.

This clonotype appeared a few times. The chain is built from TRBV19 and TRBJ1-4, with 7 bases aligning to TRBD1. The CDR3 sequence is 12 residues long. CDR1 is LNHDA, CDR2 SQIVND, per germline (reference sequence). The V segment lost 10 bases and the J segment 5 bases; nucleotides outside the gene matches: 4. The CDR3 DNA follows: TGTGCCACCAGGGACAGAAATGAAAAACTGTTTTTT. Translating gives CATRDRNEKLFF.

Ten or more counts support this clonotype. This chain uses TRBV10-1 with TRBJ2-7, with D possibly matching TRBD2 (5 bases). Trimming removed 10 bases from V and 4 bases from J, with 17 bases in between. This CDR3 comprises 13 residues. The V gene's germline CDR1 is WNHNN and CDR2 SYGVQD (reference sequence). CDR3 nucleotides: TGCGCCATCCACTCGTTGCGGGTGTACGAGCAGTACGTC. Protein product: CAIHSLRVYEQYV.

This clonotype was observed many times. The rearrangement joins TRBV11-2 to TRBJ1-3, with D possibly TRBD1 on 6 matching bases. Trimming left V 1 base short and J 2 bases short, with 15 bases between. The CDR3 runs to 17 residues. CDR1 is SGHAT, CDR2 FQNNGV, per germline. CDR3 DNA: TGTGCCAGCAGCTTAGCTTTTTCTAGGACAGCTGGAAACACCATATATTTT. Translation: CASSLAFSRTAGNTIYF.

Ten or more counts support this clonotype. The chain combines TRBV7-2 with TRBJ2-2; 7 bases match TRBD2. The CDR3 covers 15 residues. Germline CDR1 SGHTA, CDR2 FQGNSA. Germline trimming cut 5 bases from V and 8 bases from J; bases unmatched to any gene: 11. CDR3 in amino acids: CASSRRGRGEGELFF. CDR3 coding DNA: TGTGCCAGCAGCCGGAGGGGCCGGGGGGAGGGGGAGCTGTTTTTT.

This clonotype was detected many times. The V and J genes are TRBV28 and TRBJ2-3; 14 bases agree with TRBD2. Per germline, CDR1 MDHEN and CDR2 SYDVKM. The CDR3 totals 18 residues. The V segment lost 6 bases and the J segment 2 bases; nucleotides outside the gene matches: 10. CDR3 loop: CASSPQGLAGGSTDTQYF. In DNA form, the CDR3 reads TGTGCCAGCAGCCCGCAAGGACTAGCGGGAGGTTCCACAGATACGCAGTATTTT.

This chain connects TRBV5-1 to TRBJ1-2, with TRBD1 matching over 10 bases. The CDR3 length is 15 residues. Trimming removed 4 bases from V and 4 bases from J; junction bases left unmatched: 7. Germline CDR1 SGHRS, CDR2 YFSETQ. CDR3: CASSPLGDRGYGYTF. DNA for the CDR3: TGCGCCAGCAGCCCCCTAGGGGACAGGGGCTATGGCTACACCTTC.

This clonotype was seen many times. The V and J genes are TRBV2 and TRBJ1-2, with 8 bases matching TRBD1. Germline CDR1 SNHLY, CDR2 FYNNEI. Trimming took 4 bases from V and 8 from J; bases not matched to a gene: 6. The CDR3 covers 13 residues. This chain's CDR3 is CASSVDRERGYTF. Here the CDR3 DNA reads TGTGCCAGCAGTGTGGACAGGGAGAGAGGCTACACCTTC.

This clonotype was seen ten or more times. The chain is built from TRBV4-3 and TRBJ2-7; D is uncertain. From germline, CDR1 is LGHNA and CDR2 YSLEER. This CDR3 region has 14 residues. With 1 base removed from V and 5 bases from J, the gap between germline ends came to 12 bases. CDR3 amino acids: CASSQVDRPDEQYF. The CDR3 nucleotides read TGCGCCAGCAGCCAAGTAGACCGGCCGGACGAGCAGTACTTC.

This clonotype occurred many times. This chain connects TRBV10-3 to TRBJ2-7; TRBD1 is a possible D gene (5 bases). V lost 10 bases and J lost 0, with 22 bases in between. The CDR3 sequence is 16 residues long. Germline values: CDR1 ENHRY, CDR2 SYGVKD. The CDR3 region is CATSFLETADSYEQYV. DNA of the CDR3: TGTGCCACATCGTTTCTCGAGACAGCCGACTCCTACGAGCAGTACGTC.

This clonotype has just one count. The rearrangement links TRBV11-2 to TRBJ1-2; 7 nucleotides align to TRBD1. Germline assignment: CDR1 SGHAT and CDR2 FQNNGV. V lost 2 bases, J lost 6 bases, and 9 bases stayed unmatched. This CDR3 contains 15 residues. The chain's CDR3 is CASSLPYRGGNGYTF. CDR3 nucleotide sequence: TGTGCCAGCAGCTTACCTTACAGGGGCGGCAATGGCTACACCTTC.

The genes are TRBV19 and TRBJ2-3, with 7 nucleotides matching TRBD1. The CDR3 runs to 13 residues. The germline V gene encodes CDR1 LNHDA and CDR2 SQIVND (reference sequence). V trimming: 10 bases; J trimming: 0 bases; junction bases outside the gene matches: 4. The CDR3 loop is CAIGTASTDTQYF. DNA of the CDR3: TGTGCCATCGGGACAGCTAGCACAGATACGCAGTATTTT.

This clonotype was recorded at least ten times. CDR3 nucleotides: TGTGCCAGCAGCTTAGTCTCACCTGGGGGCACAGATACGCAGTATTTT. This encodes CASSLVSPGGTDTQYF. This chain joins TRBV7-2 and TRBJ2-3; D call uncertain. V shed 1 base and J shed 1 base, with 12 bases lying between them. The germline gives CDR1 SGHTA, CDR2 FQGNSA. CDR3 length: 16 amino acids.

The chain combines TRBV4-1 with TRBJ1-1; weak D call: TRBD1 (5 bases). The germline V gene encodes CDR1 MGHRA and CDR2 YSYEKL. Trimming removed 0 bases from V and 1 base from J, with 12 bases in between. The CDR3 is 16 amino acids. The CDR3 sequence: CASSQEVADRNTEAFF. In DNA form, the CDR3 reads TGCGCCAGCAGCCAAGAGGTCGCCGACAGGAACACTGAAGCTTTCTTT.

The rearrangement joins TRBV7-9 to TRBJ1-3; perhaps TRBD1 as D (5 bases). Germline CDR1 is SEHNR and CDR2 is FQNEAQ (reference sequence). The CDR3 totals 13 residues. Trimming took off 3 bases at V and 8 bases at J, with 11 bases between the two ends. CDR3 sequence reads: CASSLTVLDTIYF. The CDR3 region has the DNA TGTGCCAGCAGCTTGACAGTCTTGGACACCATATATTTT.

This chain connects TRBV18 to TRBJ2-7, with a weak D call TRBD2 (6 bases). The germline CDR1 and CDR2 sequences are KGHSH and LQKENI. The CDR3 covers 15 residues. The germline V and J ends were trimmed by 3 bases and 5 bases, with 17 bases remaining between them. In DNA, the CDR3 is TGTGCCAGCTCACCTAGGCGGGACCCGCGGGACGAGCAGTACTTC. Its translation: CASSPRRDPRDEQYF.

This clonotype was seen only a few times. V is TRBV5-1 and J is TRBJ1-2; 11 nucleotides agree with TRBD1. Germline V gene sequence: CDR1 SGHRS, CDR2 YFSETQ. Unmatched junction bases numbered 6, after V lost 0 bases and J lost 8 bases. The CDR3 has 15 residues. The CDR3 protein is CASSLEGQGVWGYTF. The CDR3, as DNA: TGCGCCAGCAGCTTGGAGGGACAGGGGGTTTGGGGCTACACCTTC.

This clonotype was counted ten times or more. V is TRBV24-1 and J is TRBJ1-5; TRBD1 matches 10 bases. V was pared by 5 bases and J by 6 bases, with 6 bases of the junction left unmatched. The germline CDR1 and CDR2 sequences are KGHDR and SFDVKD. The length of the CDR3 is 15 residues. CDR3 in amino acids: CATSGTGTGVQPQHF. The DNA for the CDR3 is TGTGCCACCAGTGGCACCGGGACAGGGGTTCAGCCCCAGCATTTT.

This clonotype was seen at least ten times. The chain employs TRBV7-8 and TRBJ1-2; maybe TRBD1 (5 bases). V was clipped by 1 base and J by 6 bases, with 9 bases between them. Germline CDR1 SGHVS, CDR2 FQNEAQ. This CDR3 spans 13 amino acids. The CDR3 sequence is CASSLDGRDGYTF. The CDR3 coding sequence is TGTGCCAGCAGCTTAGACGGCAGGGATGGCTACACCTTC.

This clonotype was seen repeatedly, ten times or more. A read error may produce the germline difference seen at one junction end. The genes are TRBV11-3 and TRBJ2-6, with unresolved D. Germline V gene lookup returns CDR1 SGHNT and CDR2 YENEEA. This CDR3 spans 17 amino acids. This CDR3 reads CASSLDLRPGGTNVLTF. The CDR3 nucleotides are TGTGCCAGCAGCTTAGATCTGAGGCCAGGTGGGACCAACGTCCTGACTTTC.

This clonotype was detected ten times or more. The gene calls are TRBV12-3 or TRBV12-4 and TRBJ2-5; tentative D call: TRBD2 (6 bases). V gave up 5 bases and J gave up 7 bases, with 20 bases separating them. The CDR3 is made up of 15 amino acids. CDR3 amino acids: CASSPWQGGLGTQYF. The DNA of the CDR3 is TGTGCCAGCAGTCCTTGGCAGGGAGGTCTGGGGACCCAGTACTTC.

This clonotype was seen many times. The rearrangement links TRBV12-3 or TRBV12-4 to TRBJ2-7; 9 bases match TRBD1. The CDR3 runs 13 residues. The ends lost 0 bases at V and 9 bases at J; junction bases unmatched: 3. The CDR3 DNA reads TGTGCCAGCAGTTTAGCCCAGACAGGGGGGCAGTACTTC. It yields the protein CASSLAQTGGQYF.

This clonotype was observed many times. The rearrangement joins TRBV19 to TRBJ2-7; 8 nucleotides match TRBD1. Per the germline V gene, CDR1 is LNHDA and CDR2 is SQIVND (reference sequence). The CDR3 spans 15 residues. With 6 bases clipped from V and 6 bases from J, the junction kept 13 bases outside the gene matches. The CDR3: CASSLQATGAFEQYV. CDR3 coding DNA: TGTGCCAGTAGCCTCCAGGCGACAGGGGCTTTCGAGCAGTACGTC.

This clonotype was picked up many times. This sequence joins TRBV12-3 or TRBV12-4 and TRBJ2-5; possibly TRBD1 for D (5 bases). Trimming cost V 3 bases and J 2 bases, with 10 bases left between them. The CDR3 runs 14 residues. The CDR3 reads CASSFQGRQETQYF. In DNA form, the CDR3 reads TGTGCCAGCAGTTTCCAGGGAAGGCAAGAGACCCAGTACTTC.

The V call is TRBV19, the J call TRBJ1-6; D ambiguous. The germline V gene has CDR1 LNHDA and CDR2 SQIVND (reference sequence). This CDR3 is built from 15 residues. V was clipped by 7 bases and J by 0 bases, with 10 bases between them. In DNA form, the CDR3 reads TGTGCCAGTACGGGAGGGAACTCCTATAATTCACCCCTCCACTTT. This translates into CASTGGNSYNSPLHF.